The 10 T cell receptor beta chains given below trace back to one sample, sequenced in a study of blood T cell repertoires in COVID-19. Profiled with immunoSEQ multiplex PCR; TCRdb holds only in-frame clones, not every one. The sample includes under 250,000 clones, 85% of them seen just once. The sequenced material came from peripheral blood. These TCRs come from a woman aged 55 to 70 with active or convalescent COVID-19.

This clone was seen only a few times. CDR3 coding DNA: TGTGCCAGCAGCTCCTCTAGCGGGGGGGCAGAGACCCAGTACTTC. It encodes CASSSSSGGAETQYF. The chain links TRBV5-6 to TRBJ2-5; 12 bases line up with TRBD2. V was clipped by 3 bases and J by 4 bases; unmatched bases: 4. This CDR3 spans 15 amino acids. Germline lookup yields CDR1 SGHDT and CDR2 YYEEEE.

The CDR3 region is CASSSLGQVGPNTGELFF. In nucleotides, the CDR3 is TGTGCCAGCAGTTCCCTGGGACAGGTCGGGCCAAACACCGGGGAGCTGTTTTTT. V is TRBV27 and J is TRBJ2-2; 8 bases map to TRBD1. The CDR3 consists of 18 residues. The J segment lost 2 bases and the V segment lost 4 bases, leaving 12 bases of the junction unmatched. CDR1 is MNHEY and CDR2 is SMNVEV in the germline V gene (reference sequence).

The CDR3 region is CASSLLAGGITDTQYF. The CDR3, as DNA: TGTGCCAGCAGCTTACTAGCGGGGGGGATCACAGATACGCAGTATTTT. V usage is TRBV11-2 and J usage is TRBJ2-3, with TRBD2 matching over 12 bases. Trimming removed 2 bases from V and 2 bases from J; junction bases left unmatched: 2. Germline V CDR1 and CDR2: SGHAT, FQNNGV. The CDR3 is made up of 16 amino acids.

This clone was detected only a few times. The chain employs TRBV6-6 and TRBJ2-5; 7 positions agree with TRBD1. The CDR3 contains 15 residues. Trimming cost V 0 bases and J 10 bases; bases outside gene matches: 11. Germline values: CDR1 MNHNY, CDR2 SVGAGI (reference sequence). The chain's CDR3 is CASSYSTGSQGDQYF. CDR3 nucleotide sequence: TGTGCCAGCAGTTACTCTACAGGGTCCCAGGGGGACCAGTACTTC.

The DNA of the CDR3 is TGTGCCAGCAGTTACTCGAGACTAGCGGGAGGGAATGAGCAGTTCTTC. Protein sequence: CASSYSRLAGGNEQFF. This chain joins TRBV6-5 and TRBJ2-1; TRBD2 agrees at 14 bases. The junction had 2 bases not matched to a gene; V was cut back by 0 bases and J by 7 bases. The germline CDR1 and CDR2 sequences are MNHEY and SVGAGI. The CDR3 totals 16 residues.

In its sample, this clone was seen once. The DNA for the CDR3 is TGTGCCAGCAGTTACACCCTTCAGGTGAACAATGAGCAGTTCTTC. This encodes CASSYTLQVNNEQFF. The chain uses TRBV6-2 or TRBV6-3 and TRBJ2-1; D is ambiguous. The germline V and J ends were trimmed by 2 bases and 5 bases, with 13 bases remaining between them. This CDR3 contains 15 residues. Germline CDR1 reads MNHEY; CDR2 reads SVGEGT.

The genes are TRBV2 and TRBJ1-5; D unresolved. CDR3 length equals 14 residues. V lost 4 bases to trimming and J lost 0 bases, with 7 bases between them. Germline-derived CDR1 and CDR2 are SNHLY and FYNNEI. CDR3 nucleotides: TGTGCCAGCAGTGGTCAGTATAGCAATCAGCCCCAGCATTTT. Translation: CASSGQYSNQPQHF.

CDR3 loop: CASTTGDEQFF. The CDR3 DNA is TGTGCCAGCACGACCGGGGATGAGCAGTTCTTC. The chain is built from TRBV12-3 or TRBV12-4 and TRBJ2-1; weak D call: TRBD2 (5 bases). Trimming left V 7 bases short and J 8 bases short, with 9 bases between. CDR3 length: 11 amino acids.

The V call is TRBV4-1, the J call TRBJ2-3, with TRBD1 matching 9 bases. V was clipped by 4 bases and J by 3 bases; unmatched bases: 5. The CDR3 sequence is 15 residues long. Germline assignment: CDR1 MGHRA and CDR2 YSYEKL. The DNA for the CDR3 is TGCGCCAGCAGCCCCGGGACAGGGCGTACAGATACGCAGTATTTT. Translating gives CASSPGTGRTDTQYF.

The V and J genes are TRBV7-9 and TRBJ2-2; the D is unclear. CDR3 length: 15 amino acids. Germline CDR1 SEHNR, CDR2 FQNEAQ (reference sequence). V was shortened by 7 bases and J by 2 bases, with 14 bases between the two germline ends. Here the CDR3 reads CASTRPNLNTGELFF. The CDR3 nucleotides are TGTGCCAGCACCCGCCCTAATCTAAACACCGGGGAGCTGTTTTTT.